These T cell receptor beta chains were read from a single sample in a study of blood T cell repertoires in COVID-19. Repertoires were generated with immunoSEQ multiplex PCR, while TCRdb's copy carries only in-frame clones and drops some. The table has approximately 88,000 clones, about 74% seen once. The sequenced sample was peripheral blood. Receptors were obtained from a human donor in a cohort sampled during active COVID-19. Each CDR3 is given with its conserved first and last residue. A D gene is named only where the DNA matches it firmly. Where a row states a size, it is once, few, many or the class of an expanded clone; other rows omit it.

clone size: many; D gene: TRBD1; J gene: TRBJ1-5; V gene: TRBV7-3; CDR3 length: 14; CDR3 DNA: TGTGCCAGCAGCGACATAGACAGGGTTCAGCCCCAGCATTTT; CDR3 protein: CASSDIDRVQPQHF
clone size: NA; D gene: NA; J gene: TRBJ2-2; V gene: TRBV7-9; CDR3 length: 17; CDR3 DNA: TGTGCCAGCAGCCCGAGCAGGATTCTCTCCTCGGCCGGGGAGCTGTTTTTT; CDR3 protein: CASSPSRILSSAGELFF
clone size: NA; D gene: TRBD1; J gene: TRBJ2-1; V gene: TRBV28; CDR3 length: 15; CDR3 DNA: TGTGCCAGCAGCCGCCCCCGACAGGGTAACAATGAGCAGTTCTTC; CDR3 protein: CASSRPRQGNNEQFF
clone size: few; D gene: NA; J gene: TRBJ1-6; V gene: TRBV6-5; CDR3 length: 14; CDR3 DNA: TGTGCCAGTCAGGGAAGCTCCTATAATTCACCCCTCCACTTT; CDR3 protein: CASQGSSYNSPLHF
clone size: NA; D gene: NA; J gene: TRBJ2-7; V gene: TRBV30; CDR3 length: 14; CDR3 DNA: TGTGCCTGGGAGGGATACAGGACCGGCTACGAGCAGTACTTC; CDR3 protein: CAWEGYRTGYEQYF
clone size: NA; D gene: TRBD2; J gene: TRBJ2-1; V gene: TRBV11-2; CDR3 length: 14; CDR3 DNA: TGTGCCAGCAGCTTAGCGGGACTATACAATGAGCAGTTCTTC; CDR3 protein: CASSLAGLYNEQFF
clone size: NA; D gene: NA; J gene: TRBJ1-5; V gene: TRBV18; CDR3 length: 14; CDR3 DNA: TGTGCCAGCTCCCAAGGGGGGGTCGATCAGCCCCAGCATTTT; CDR3 protein: CASSQGGVDQPQHF
clone size: NA; D gene: NA; J gene: TRBJ2-5; V gene: TRBV6-1; CDR3 length: 15; CDR3 DNA: TGTGCCAGCAGTGAGCCCGCAGGTGGTTGGGAGACCCAGTACTTC; CDR3 protein: CASSEPAGGWETQYF
clone size: NA; D gene: TRBD2; J gene: TRBJ2-1; V gene: TRBV6-5; CDR3 length: 16; CDR3 DNA: TGTGCCAGCAGTTCTCTTCGTCGCGGGAGGCTTTTAGAGCAGTTCTTC; CDR3 protein: CASSSLRRGRLLEQFF
clone size: NA; D gene: TRBD1; J gene: TRBJ2-7; V gene: TRBV5-4; CDR3 length: 16; CDR3 DNA: TGTGCCAGCAGCTTGGTCGTTGGGACAGGGGGCTACGAGCAGTACTTC; CDR3 protein: CASSLVVGTGGYEQYF
clone size: NA; D gene: TRBD1; J gene: TRBJ2-3; V gene: TRBV28; CDR3 length: 15; CDR3 DNA: TGTGCCAGCAGACGCGACAGGGTTGGGACAGATACGCAGTATTTT; CDR3 protein: CASRRDRVGTDTQYF
clone size: NA; D gene: TRBD2; J gene: TRBJ2-1; V gene: TRBV2; CDR3 length: 12; CDR3 DNA: TGTGCCAGCAGCGAGACTAGCGCCGGTTTGTTCTTC; CDR3 protein: CASSETSAGLFF
clone size: NA; D gene: TRBD1; J gene: TRBJ1-1; V gene: TRBV5-1; CDR3 length: 14; CDR3 DNA: TGCGCCAGCAGCGGAGGACAGGGTAACACTGAAGCTTTCTTT; CDR3 protein: CASSGGQGNTEAFF
clone size: NA; D gene: TRBD2; J gene: TRBJ2-5; V gene: TRBV27; CDR3 length: 15; CDR3 DNA: TGTGCCAGCAGTCCTCTAGCGGGACGGGGGGAGACCCAGTACTTC; CDR3 protein: CASSPLAGRGETQYF
clone size: NA; D gene: NA; J gene: TRBJ2-3; V gene: TRBV27; CDR3 length: 14; CDR3 DNA: TGTGCCAGCAGTCCACTCACTAGGGAAGATACGCAGTATTTT; CDR3 protein: CASSPLTREDTQYF